These 28 T cell receptor beta chains were sequenced from one sample in a study of T cells in Graves' hyperthyroidism and ophthalmopathy. Researchers took RNA transcripts and amplified the TCR beta CDR3 regions from them. The TCR CDR3 first-round RT-PCR relied on the HTBI primer set. TCRdb reprocessed the multiplex PCR reads via MiXCR and lists one record per CDR3 protein. The data contain a few hundred thousand distinct CDR3 sequences, more than 15% of them singletons. The specimen was blood. These receptor sequences come from a middle-aged woman with Graves' ophthalmopathy.

The CDR3 here is CASSVGAGPSTDTQYF. The CDR3 DNA reads TGTGCCAGCAGCGTAGGAGCGGGTCCGTCCACAGATACGCAGTATTTT. The rearrangement joins TRBV9 to TRBJ2-3; D is perhaps TRBD2 (6 bases). The CDR3 length is 16 residues. Between the trimmed V and J ends, which lost 0 bases and 2 bases, there was a span of 13 bases. Germline V gene data show CDR1 as SGDLS and CDR2 as YYNGEE.

There are a few counts of this clonotype. This chain joins TRBV29-1 and TRBJ1-3; D gene uncertain. The CDR3 contains 13 residues. The germline gives CDR1 SQVTM, CDR2 ANQGSEA. V gave up 5 bases and J gave up 0 bases, with 8 bases separating them. For the CDR3, the DNA is TGCAGCGTTTCGGAAAGCTCTGGAAACACCATATATTTT. It codes for CSVSESSGNTIYF.

The J gene is TRBJ2-3, the V gene TRBV20-1, with TRBD2 matching over 10 bases. The CDR3 runs 18 residues. Trimming removed 0 bases from V and 2 bases from J; junction bases left unmatched: 11. The germline gives CDR1 DFQATT, CDR2 SNEGSKA (reference sequence). CDR3 DNA: TGCAGTGCTAGAGACCCTAGCGGGGGACGTCTTGACACAGATACGCAGTATTTT. Translating it yields CSARDPSGGRLDTDTQYF.

This clonotype was picked up many times. The CDR3 region is CASRRGYITGELFF. CDR3 nucleotides: TGTGCCAGCAGGAGAGGCTATATCACCGGGGAGCTGTTTTTT. This chain links TRBV6-1 with TRBJ2-2; D is ambiguous. CDR1 and CDR2 from the germline V gene are MNHNS and SASEGT. Between the trimmed V and J ends, which lost 6 bases and 4 bases, there was a span of 12 bases. This CDR3 is built from 14 residues.

In this sample, this clonotype turned up many times. The V and J genes are TRBV20-1 and TRBJ1-3; the D is unclear. V was pared by 0 bases and J by 7 bases, with 7 bases between. CDR3 length: 12 residues. Germline CDR1 and CDR2: DFQATT and SNEGSKA (reference sequence). DNA for the CDR3: TGCAGTGCTAGAGAGAACGGGAACACCATATATTTT. It translates to CSARENGNTIYF.

A word on this clonotype: This may be a read error: a much more frequent sequence differs by one nucleotide. The CDR3 carries no conserved terminal phenylalanine or tryptophan, so it likely arises from a read error. J is TRBJ2-1 and V is TRBV27, with TRBD1 matching over 8 bases. Looked up from germline, CDR1 is MNHEY and CDR2 is SMNVEV (reference sequence). Losses at the gene ends were 2 bases for V and 4 bases for J; bases not matched to a gene: 7. CDR3 length: 16 residues. CDR3 region: CASSLVGDRPYNEQFL. The CDR3 DNA sequence: TGTGCCAGCAGTTTAGTCGGGGACAGGCCGTACAATGAGCAGTTCCTC.

The chain uses TRBV7-9 and TRBJ2-2; 10 bases match TRBD2. V dropped 3 bases and J dropped 13; count of bases not matched to a gene: 14. CDR3 length: 16 amino acids. Germline assignment: CDR1 SEHNR and CDR2 FQNEAQ (reference sequence). The CDR3 sequence: CASSFGQAGGLARLFF. The CDR3 nucleotides are TGTGCCAGCAGCTTTGGGCAAGCGGGAGGGCTCGCGCGGCTGTTTTTT.

This clonotype occurred many times. The chain carries TRBV6-1 and TRBJ1-5; no firm D call. Per the germline V gene, CDR1 is MNHNS and CDR2 is SASEGT. CDR3 size: 18 residues. V dropped 5 bases and J dropped 5 bases, with 25 bases sitting between them. The CDR3 here is CASSRRTSHFSSYQPQHF. As DNA, the CDR3 is TGTGCCAGCAGTCGTAGGACTTCCCACTTCAGCTCCTATCAGCCCCAGCATTTT.

This clonotype occurred many times. The chain recombines TRBV11-2 with TRBJ2-3; 7 bases are a match to TRBD1. Germline V gene sequence: CDR1 SGHAT, CDR2 FQNNGV. There are 13 residues in the CDR3. After removal of 8 bases from V and 2 bases from J, the junction contained 4 bases not matched to a gene. This CDR3 reads CASQGQFTDTQYF. The CDR3 nucleotides read TGTGCCAGCCAGGGACAGTTCACAGATACGCAGTATTTT. The full variable domain, in which reference TRBV11-2 and TRBJ2-3 provide the parts outside the CDR3, is EAGVAQSPRYKIIEKRQSVAFWCNPISGHATLYWYQQILGQGPKLLIQFQNNGVVDDSQLPKDRFSAERLKGVDSTLKIQPAKLEDSAVYLCASQGQFTDTQYFGPGTRLTVL.

The rearrangement uses TRBV7-2 and TRBJ2-1; perhaps TRBD2 as D (6 bases). Germline V lookup: CDR1 SGHTA, CDR2 FQGNSA. The germline V and J ends were trimmed by 5 bases and 7 bases, with 15 bases remaining between them. The CDR3 length is 14 residues. CDR3 sequence (DNA): TGTGCCAGCAGCCCCTGGGGGGTGGGGAATGAGCAGTTCTTC. Protein sequence: CASSPWGVGNEQFF.

The chain links TRBV7-8 to TRBJ2-2; D is uncertain. This CDR3 is 18 amino acids long. Deletions cut 4 bases from V and 2 bases from J, with 20 bases between. Germline-derived CDR1 and CDR2 are SGHVS and FQNEAQ. The CDR3 is CASSSDQVSKINTGELFF. Written as DNA, the CDR3 is TGTGCCAGCAGCTCGGATCAGGTCAGCAAGATTAACACCGGGGAGCTGTTTTTT.

The genes are TRBV6-1 and TRBJ1-2; D possibly corresponds to TRBD1 (6 bases). CDR3 length equals 13 residues. The germline V gene has CDR1 MNHNS and CDR2 SASEGT. The V gene lost 6 bases and the J gene lost 1 base, with 9 bases spanning the gap. CDR3 sequence reads: CASRQGFNYGYTF. The CDR3 coding sequence is TGTGCCAGCAGACAGGGTTTTAACTATGGCTACACCTTC.

V is TRBV7-9 and J is TRBJ2-7; TRBD2 matches at 8 bases. The V gene's germline CDR1 is SEHNR and CDR2 FQNEAQ (reference sequence). J lost 6 bases, V lost 5 bases, and 9 bases had no gene match. This CDR3 region has 14 residues. CDR3 sequence: CASSPASGRVEQYF. DNA of the CDR3: TGTGCCAGCAGCCCGGCCAGCGGGAGAGTCGAGCAGTACTTC.

This clonotype turned up a few times. The V call is TRBV4-1, the J call TRBJ2-7; D remains unclear. Germline V gene lookup returns CDR1 MGHRA and CDR2 YSYEKL. The CDR3 has 16 residues. Trimming cost V 0 bases and J 2 bases, with 14 bases left between them. As DNA, the CDR3 is TGCGCCAGCAGCCAAGAGTACGCTTTAATGACCTACGAGCAGTACTTC. This encodes CASSQEYALMTYEQYF.

This clonotype was counted only a few times. The chain combines TRBV18 with TRBJ2-5; perhaps TRBD1 as D (7 bases). Germline loops: CDR1 KGHSH, CDR2 LQKENI. Trimming pared 6 bases from V and 5 bases from J, leaving 13 bases between. The CDR3 spans 13 residues. Written as DNA, the CDR3 is TGTGCCAGCTCCAGGGGGGTCGGGGAGACCCAGTACTTC. Residues: CASSRGVGETQYF.

There are many counts of this clonotype. This chain joins TRBV12-3 or TRBV12-4 and TRBJ2-7, with 7 bases matching TRBD2. V lost 5 bases and J lost 2; bases outside the gene matches: 3. The CDR3 loop spans 13 amino acids. CDR3 sequence (DNA): TGTGCCAGCAGTCCGGGACTACCCTACGAGCAGTACTTC. Residues: CASSPGLPYEQYF.

Ten or more counts support this clonotype. The rearrangement joins TRBV11-2 to TRBJ1-1, with 7 bases fitting TRBD1. There are 14 residues in the CDR3. The V gene end was trimmed by 2 bases and the J gene end by 3 bases; junction bases not matched to a gene: 3. Per germline, CDR1 SGHAT and CDR2 FQNNGV. The CDR3 nucleotides are TGTGCCAGCAGCTTACAGGGGGGACACACTGAAGCTTTCTTT. It translates to CASSLQGGHTEAFF.

Regarding this clonotype: Lacking the conserved final phenylalanine or tryptophan, this CDR3 likely reflects a read error. The genes are TRBV19 and TRBJ2-7; D call uncertain. V was clipped by 3 bases and J by 0 bases, with 9 bases between them. The CDR3 extends over 14 amino acids. From germline, CDR1 is LNHDA and CDR2 SQIVND (reference sequence). The DNA for the CDR3 is TGTGCCAGTAGTATGCAGACCAGCTCCTACGAGCAGTACTCC. This codes for CASSMQTSSYEQYS.

This clonotype was observed many times. The genes are TRBV3-1 and TRBJ2-1; D not resolved. The germline V and J ends were trimmed by 0 bases and 5 bases, with 11 bases remaining between them. Germline CDR1 reads LGHDT; CDR2 reads YNNKEL (reference sequence). The CDR3 covers 15 residues. CDR3 coding DNA: TGTGCCAGCAGCCAAGATTGGGTAGCAAACAATGAGCAGTTCTTC. This translates into CASSQDWVANNEQFF.

The sample holds a few counts of this clonotype. The chain is built from TRBV27 and TRBJ1-2; D gene ambiguous. This CDR3 region has 13 residues. Germline V gene data show CDR1 as MNHEY and CDR2 as SMNVEV (reference sequence). Trimming stripped 8 bases from V and 0 bases from J, with 10 bases between. The CDR3 bases are TGTGCCAGCGGGTACGGACCTAACTATGGCTACACCTTC. The encoded protein is CASGYGPNYGYTF.

The V call is TRBV3-1, the J call TRBJ2-2, with a tentative D call TRBD1 (5 bases). This CDR3 is 15 amino acids long. In germline, CDR1 is LGHDT, CDR2 YNNKEL (reference sequence). Trimming took off 1 base at V and 3 bases at J, with 9 bases between the two ends. For the CDR3, the DNA is TGTGCCAGCAGCCAAGGCAGGGTGGACACCGGGGAGCTGTTTTTT. It encodes CASSQGRVDTGELFF.

The chain uses TRBV30 and TRBJ2-1; D unresolved. V shed 1 base and J shed 2 bases, with 6 bases lying between them. The CDR3 is made up of 13 amino acids. From germline, CDR1 is GTSNPN and CDR2 SVGIG (reference sequence). CDR3 sequence reads: CAWSDQPYNEQFF. The CDR3 DNA sequence: TGTGCCTGGAGTGATCAGCCCTACAATGAGCAGTTCTTC.

This clonotype was detected only a few times. The chain combines TRBV6-5 with TRBJ2-7; D remains ambiguous. Trimming shortened V by 7 bases and J by 3 bases, and 10 bases separated the two germline ends. Germline loops: CDR1 MNHEY, CDR2 SVGAGI. CDR3 length: 12 residues. The chain's CDR3 is CASTNDVYEQYF. CDR3 nucleotide sequence: TGTGCCAGCACCAATGACGTCTACGAGCAGTACTTC.

This clonotype showed up many times. The chain carries TRBV30 and TRBJ1-6; TRBD1 might be the D (6 bases). CDR3 length equals 14 residues. V was trimmed by 4 bases and J by 5 bases, leaving 12 bases between them. Germline-derived CDR1 and CDR2 are GTSNPN and SVGIG (reference sequence). The CDR3 nucleotides read TGTGCCTGGACAGAAGGACAGCATAATTCACCCCTCCACTTT. Encoded protein: CAWTEGQHNSPLHF.

The CDR3 protein is CSASAQGDEKLFF. The DNA for the CDR3 is TGCAGTGCTAGCGCGCAGGGCGATGAAAAACTGTTTTTT. The chain employs TRBV20-1 and TRBJ1-4; possible D gene TRBD1, 5 bases. The CDR3 runs to 13 residues. The V end lost 3 bases, the J end lost 6 bases, and 11 bases lay between the germline ends. Germline CDR1 is DFQATT and CDR2 is SNEGSKA (reference sequence).

This clonotype has more than one count but fewer than ten. The chain couples TRBV15 to TRBJ2-2; D unresolved. The CDR3 length is 13 residues. V gave up 1 base and J gave up 7 bases, with 7 bases separating them. The V gene's germline CDR1 is LNHNV and CDR2 YYDKDF (reference sequence). The DNA for the CDR3 is TGTGCCACCAGCAGAGTTACCGGCGGGGAGCTGTTTTTT. Amino acid sequence: CATSRVTGGELFF.

The genes are TRBV19 and TRBJ2-5; 11 positions match TRBD2. Trimming at V came to 5 bases and at J to 3 bases, leaving 5 bases not matched to a gene. This CDR3 is built from 15 residues. CDR1 is LNHDA and CDR2 is SQIVND in the germline V gene (reference sequence). DNA of the CDR3: TGTGCCAGTAGTCCCATAGCGGGAGGGGAAGAGACCCAGTACTTC. Its translation is CASSPIAGGEETQYF.

Here the CDR3 DNA reads TGTGCCAGCAGCCGGGATAGCGGTACGCAGTATTTT. This encodes CASSRDSGTQYF. The rearrangement joins TRBV7-9 to TRBJ2-3, with TRBD2 as a possible D gene (6 bases). CDR1 SEHNR and CDR2 FQNEAQ come from the germline V gene (reference sequence). The CDR3 is 12 residues long. V was shortened by 5 bases and J by 8 bases, with 11 bases between the two germline ends.